Each of the 23 T cell receptor beta chains below was sequenced from the same sample in a study of shared T cell receptors in the human thymus. Method: immunoSEQ multiplex PCR; TCRdb's copy keeps in-frame clones and lacks some. The table records about 660,000 clones, roughly 88% of them present only once. These same records also appear under a second study, on human thymus T cells.

Sequences were obtained from thymocytes. All receptors derive from a boy in the first two years of life with a congenital heart defect.

This chain joins TRBV13 and TRBJ1-2; weak D call: TRBD1 (5 bases). Germline CDR1 PRHDT, CDR2 FYEKMQ (reference sequence). V lost 7 bases and J 8 bases, leaving 20 bases between the germline ends. The CDR3 is 14 residues long. CDR3 region: CASKRTGGNGGYTF. The CDR3 nucleotides read TGTGCCAGCAAGAGAACGGGGGGGAATGGGGGCTACACCTTC.

This clone appeared a single time. This rearrangement joins TRBV6-5 to TRBJ1-3; tentative D call: TRBD1 (5 bases). The V gene lost 5 bases and the J gene lost 2 bases, with 13 bases spanning the gap. This CDR3 has 15 amino acids. Germline CDR1 reads MNHEY; CDR2 reads SVGAGI. The CDR3 loop reads CASSPLQGAGNTIYF. The CDR3 DNA sequence: TGTGCCAGCAGTCCACTTCAGGGTGCTGGAAACACCATATATTTT.

V and J are TRBV30 and TRBJ1-2; TRBD1 matches at 9 bases. Germline CDR1 and CDR2: GTSNPN and SVGIG (reference sequence). This CDR3 spans 16 amino acids. With 0 bases clipped from V and 7 bases from J, the junction kept 12 bases outside the gene matches. This CDR3 reads CAWSVPDTGGRGGYTF. The CDR3 nucleotides are TGTGCCTGGAGTGTACCGGATACAGGGGGCCGGGGTGGCTACACCTTC.

The V call is TRBV5-4, the J call TRBJ2-1; 9 bases map to TRBD2. V lost 0 bases, J lost 7 bases, and 14 bases stayed unmatched. Germline V lookup: CDR1 SGHNT, CDR2 YYREEE (reference sequence). There are 18 residues in the CDR3. In DNA, the CDR3 is TGTGCCAGCAGCTTGGATGGGCCTTGGCGGGAGGGTTTTAATGAGCAGTTCTTC. This sequence encodes CASSLDGPWREGFNEQFF.

The chain combines TRBV6-1 with TRBJ1-4; a possible D gene is TRBD1 (6 bases). Trimming cost V 2 bases and J 7 bases, with 8 bases left between them. Germline-derived CDR1 and CDR2 are MNHNS and SASEGT. The CDR3 has 13 amino acids. The CDR3, as DNA: TGTGCCAGCAGTGAAAGGGGGGGTGAAAAACTGTTTTTT. Residues: CASSERGGEKLFF.

With respect to this clone: Other DNA variants within this sample encode the same CDR3. The gene calls are TRBV18 and TRBJ2-7, with D possibly being TRBD2 (6 bases). The CDR3 runs to 14 residues. Germline CDR1 and CDR2: KGHSH and LQKENI. Trimming removed 1 base from V and 2 bases from J, with 9 bases in between. The CDR3 DNA is TGTGCCAGCTCACCACTAGCGGAGGCCTACGAGCAGTACTTC. It specifies CASSPLAEAYEQYF.

This sequence joins TRBV10-3 and TRBJ1-1, with 7 bases lining up with TRBD1. Germline V gene data show CDR1 as ENHRY and CDR2 as SYGVKD. CDR3 length: 18 residues. J was trimmed by 3 bases and V by 3 bases; bases with no gene match: 16. The CDR3 region is CAISDPPGQSSADTEAFF. For the CDR3, the DNA is TGTGCCATCAGTGACCCTCCGGGACAGAGCTCAGCGGACACTGAAGCTTTCTTT.

Written as DNA, the CDR3 is TGTGCCAGCAGCTTGGCCACCCCCGCTAGCGGGGTCACCAATGAGCAGTTCTTC. This sequence encodes CASSLATPASGVTNEQFF. The V and J genes are TRBV5-6 and TRBJ2-1; 9 bases align to TRBD2. V was pared by 0 bases and J by 6 bases, with 13 bases of the junction left unmatched. The CDR3 sequence is 18 residues long. In germline, CDR1 is SGHDT, CDR2 YYEEEE.

This clone was seen a handful of times. The V gene is TRBV5-4, the J gene TRBJ2-7; 8 bases agree with TRBD2. The CDR3 runs to 16 residues. V trimming: 1 base; J trimming: 4 bases; junction bases outside the gene matches: 10. CDR1 is SGHNT, CDR2 YYREEE, per germline (reference sequence). In DNA form, the CDR3 reads TGTGCCAGCAGCTTGCGGGAGGGCCCCAACCTTTACGAGCAGTACTTC. Its protein product is CASSLREGPNLYEQYF.

The rearrangement links TRBV6-5 to TRBJ1-2; 12 bases align to TRBD1. CDR1 is MNHEY, CDR2 SVGAGI, per germline. Unmatched junction bases numbered 2, after V lost 5 bases and J lost 4 bases. The CDR3 runs 14 residues. In nucleotides, the CDR3 is TGTGCCAGCAGTAGGGACAGGGGGCTCTATGGCTACACCTTC. Translating it yields CASSRDRGLYGYTF.

V and J are TRBV28 and TRBJ2-7, with TRBD2 identical over 11 bases. Germline CDR1 and CDR2: MDHEN and SYDVKM. Unmatched junction bases numbered 2, after V lost 8 bases and J lost 2 bases. The CDR3 extends over 13 amino acids. This CDR3 reads CASGTSGTYEQYF. CDR3 in DNA: TGTGCCAGCGGGACTAGCGGTACCTACGAGCAGTACTTC.

This clone was counted a single time. The CDR3 spells CASSLKRVGKSYNEQFF. The CDR3 DNA sequence: TGTGCCAGCAGTTTAAAGCGTGTCGGGAAATCCTACAATGAGCAGTTCTTC. The chain links TRBV28 to TRBJ2-1, with D tentatively TRBD2 (5 bases). Germline CDR1 and CDR2: MDHEN and SYDVKM. Trimming took 2 bases from V and 1 from J, leaving 15 bases between them. This CDR3 has 17 residues. The full variable domain, completed using reference TRBV28 and TRBJ2-1, is DVKVTQSSRYLVKRTGEKVFLECVQDMDHENMFWYRQDPGLGLRLIYFSYDVKMKEKGDIPEGYSVSREKKERFSLILESASTNQTSMYLCASSLKRVGKSYNEQFFGPGTRLTVL.

The V gene is TRBV7-6, the J gene TRBJ2-7; 12 bases fit TRBD1. The CDR3 contains 16 residues. Trimming at V came to 1 base and at J to 6 bases, leaving 7 bases not matched to a gene. Germline V gives CDR1 SGHVS, CDR2 FNYEAQ. The CDR3 here is CASSLGYRDRGPEQYF. In DNA form, the CDR3 reads TGTGCCAGCAGCTTAGGATACCGGGACAGGGGGCCCGAGCAGTACTTC.

The chain carries TRBV7-7 and TRBJ2-7; D is perhaps TRBD1 (6 bases). Trimming shortened V by 5 bases and J by 1 base, and 12 bases separated the two germline ends. Germline assignment: CDR1 SSHAT and CDR2 FNYEAQ (reference sequence). This CDR3 is 14 amino acids long. The CDR3 loop reads CASSPTQGSYEQYF. DNA of the CDR3: TGTGCCAGCAGCCCTACTCAGGGGTCCTACGAGCAGTACTTC.

This chain links TRBV23-1 with TRBJ2-2; 9 bases fit TRBD1. TRBV23-1 counts as an open reading frame of uncertain function. CDR3 length equals 16 residues. The ends lost 8 bases at V and 0 bases at J; junction bases unmatched: 7. CDR3 bases: TGCGCCAGCGGCCTAACAGGGGGCGCGAACACCGGGGAGCTGTTTTTT. Translation gives CASGLTGGANTGELFF.

The V and J genes are TRBV27 and TRBJ2-7; a weak D match, TRBD1 (6 bases). The CDR3 runs to 16 residues. Trimming took off 5 bases at V and 0 bases at J, with 17 bases between the two ends. Germline CDR1 reads MNHEY; CDR2 reads SMNVEV (reference sequence). The CDR3: CASSPWGRKSSYEQYF. CDR3 nucleotides: TGTGCCAGCAGTCCTTGGGGGCGGAAAAGCTCCTACGAGCAGTACTTC.

This clone is a singleton in its sample. The chain carries TRBV7-9 and TRBJ1-1; D gene ambiguous. The V end was cut by 2 bases, the J end by 4 bases, with 17 bases between. Germline lookup yields CDR1 SEHNR and CDR2 FQNEAQ (reference sequence). CDR3 size: 16 residues. The CDR3 bases are TGTGCCAGCAGCTTAAAGAGGGCCCAAACTATCACTGAAGCTTTCTTT. Translation: CASSLKRAQTITEAFF.

V usage is TRBV11-2 and J usage is TRBJ2-7, with 9 bases fitting TRBD2. V dropped 5 bases and J dropped 2; count of bases not matched to a gene: 7. Germline loops: CDR1 SGHAT, CDR2 FQNNGV. The CDR3 totals 15 residues. In DNA form, the CDR3 reads TGTGCCAGCAGCCTCAGCGGGAGGTTCACCTACGAGCAGTACTTC. Translation gives CASSLSGRFTYEQYF. The variable domain in full, with the rest retrieved from reference TRBV11-2 and TRBJ2-7, is EAGVAQSPRYKIIEKRQSVAFWCNPISGHATLYWYQQILGQGPKLLIQFQNNGVVDDSQLPKDRFSAERLKGVDSTLKIQPAKLEDSAVYLCASSLSGRFTYEQYFGPGTRLTVT.

The chain uses TRBV5-1 and TRBJ1-2; D gene unclear. The V and J ends lost 0 bases and 3 bases respectively, with 15 bases between them. This CDR3 contains 16 residues. CDR1 and CDR2 from the germline V gene are SGHRS and YFSETQ. CDR3 nucleotides: TGCGCCAGCAGCTTGGCCGGGGAGAGCGACTACTATGGCTACACCTTC. Amino acids: CASSLAGESDYYGYTF.

J is TRBJ2-1 and V is TRBV6-1, with D perhaps matching TRBD2 (6 bases). Germline CDR1 and CDR2: MNHNS and SASEGT. V gave up 1 base and J gave up 2 bases, with 12 bases separating them. This CDR3 comprises 16 residues. The CDR3 loop is CASSEEVGGPYNEQFF. The CDR3 coding sequence is TGTGCCAGCAGTGAAGAGGTGGGAGGTCCCTACAATGAGCAGTTCTTC.

The genes are TRBV5-1 and TRBJ1-5; 10 bases match TRBD1. V lost 0 bases, J lost 5 bases, and 11 bases stayed unmatched. Per germline, CDR1 SGHRS and CDR2 YFSETQ. This CDR3 has 18 residues. CDR3 residues: CASSLGLKGQGLDQPQHF. DNA of the CDR3: TGCGCCAGCAGCTTGGGATTGAAGGGACAGGGGCTTGATCAGCCCCAGCATTTT.

The chain uses TRBV21-1 and TRBJ2-5; the D call in the table, TRBD2, was not verified against the DNA. TRBV21-1 is marked as a pseudogene. The CDR3 length is 15 residues. CDR3 in DNA: TGTGCCAGCAGCAAAGTGGGTCGGTGGGAGGAGACCCAGTACTTC. Amino acid sequence: CASSKVGRWEETQYF.

This clone was counted between two and nine times. The chain couples TRBV4-1 to TRBJ2-7; 9 nucleotides match TRBD1. The CDR3 is made up of 17 amino acids. Germline CDR1 reads MGHRA; CDR2 reads YSYEKL. Losses at the gene ends were 2 bases for V and 2 bases for J; bases not matched to a gene: 10. CDR3 sequence: CASSQNGDRETPYEQYF. Here the CDR3 DNA reads TGCGCCAGCAGCCAAAATGGGGACAGGGAGACCCCCTACGAGCAGTACTTC.